This T cell receptor (beta chain) was documented in a study of control samples from healthy donors and cancer patients. Sequencing used immunoSEQ multiplex PCR; TCRdb keeps in-frame clones, though not all of them. This sample has about 190,000 clones, with about 93% found just once. Germline values: CDR1 LGHNT, CDR2 FRNRAP. Trimming stripped 0 bases from V and 10 bases from J, with 15 bases between. The CDR3 contains 14 residues. The clonotype originates from a man younger than 30 in good health. The sample comprised blood. The chain carries TRBV12-5 and TRBJ1-1; D possibly corresponds to TRBD1 (5 bases). CDR3 DNA: TGTGCTAGTGGTTTGGTATGGCAGGGAAGTATAGCTTTCTTT. It translates to CASGLVWQGSIAFF. Variable domain in full (rest from reference TRBV12-5 and TRBJ1-1): DARVTQTPRHKVTEMGQEVTMRCQPILGHNTVFWYRQTMMQGLELLAYFRNRAPLDDSGMPKDRFSAEMPDATLATLKIQPSEPRDSAVYFCASGLVWQGSIAFFGQGTRLTVV.